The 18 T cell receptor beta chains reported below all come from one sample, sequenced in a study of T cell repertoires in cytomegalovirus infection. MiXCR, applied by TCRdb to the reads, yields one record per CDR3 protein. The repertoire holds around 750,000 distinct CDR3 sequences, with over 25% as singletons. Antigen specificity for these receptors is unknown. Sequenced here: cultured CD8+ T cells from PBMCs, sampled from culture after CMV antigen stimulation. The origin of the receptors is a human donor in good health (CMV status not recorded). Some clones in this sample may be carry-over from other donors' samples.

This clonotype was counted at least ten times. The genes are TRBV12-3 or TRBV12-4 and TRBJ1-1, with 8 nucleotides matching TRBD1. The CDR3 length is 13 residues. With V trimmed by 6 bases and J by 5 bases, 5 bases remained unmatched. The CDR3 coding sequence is TGTGCCAGCAGCAGGGGGCTAGTTACTGAAGCTTTCTTT. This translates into CASSRGLVTEAFF.

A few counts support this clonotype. The CDR3 loop is CASSIIGEANYGYTF. In nucleotides, the CDR3 is TGTGCCAGTAGTATCATCGGGGAAGCTAACTATGGCTACACCTTC. This chain links TRBV19 with TRBJ1-2; D unclear. Germline V gene sequence: CDR1 LNHDA, CDR2 SQIVND (reference sequence). The V end was cut by 3 bases, the J end by 0 bases, with 11 bases between. The CDR3 spans 15 residues.

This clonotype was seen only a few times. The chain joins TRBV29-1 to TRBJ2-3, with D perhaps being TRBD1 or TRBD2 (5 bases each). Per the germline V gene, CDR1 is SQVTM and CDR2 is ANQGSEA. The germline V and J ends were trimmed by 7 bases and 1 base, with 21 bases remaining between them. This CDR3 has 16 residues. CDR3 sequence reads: CSAQGAGRRGTDTQYF. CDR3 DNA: TGCAGCGCCCAAGGGGCGGGCCGACGAGGCACAGATACGCAGTATTTT.

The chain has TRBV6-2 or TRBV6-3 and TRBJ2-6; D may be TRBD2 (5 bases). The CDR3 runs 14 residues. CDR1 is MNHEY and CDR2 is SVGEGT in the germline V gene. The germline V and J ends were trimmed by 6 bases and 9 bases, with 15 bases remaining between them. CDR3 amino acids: CASSSNEGINVLTF. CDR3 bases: TGTGCCAGCAGCTCAAACGAGGGAATCAACGTCCTGACTTTC.

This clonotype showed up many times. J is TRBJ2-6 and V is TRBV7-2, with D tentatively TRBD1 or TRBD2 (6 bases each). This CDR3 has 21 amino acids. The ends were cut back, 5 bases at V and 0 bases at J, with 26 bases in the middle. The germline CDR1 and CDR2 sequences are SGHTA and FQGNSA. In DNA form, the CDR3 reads TGTGCCAGCAGCATGGGGGACAAGGGGACTTACGATTACTCTGGGGCCAACGTCCTGACTTTC. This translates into CASSMGDKGTYDYSGANVLTF.

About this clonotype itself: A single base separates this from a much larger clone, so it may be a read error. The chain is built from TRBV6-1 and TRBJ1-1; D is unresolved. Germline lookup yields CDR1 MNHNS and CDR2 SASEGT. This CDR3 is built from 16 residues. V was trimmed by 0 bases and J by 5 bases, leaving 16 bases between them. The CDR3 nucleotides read TGTGCCAGCAGTGAAGCTGGGGTGGGTTTGAGAACTGAAGCTTTCTTT. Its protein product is CASSEAGVGLRTEAFF.

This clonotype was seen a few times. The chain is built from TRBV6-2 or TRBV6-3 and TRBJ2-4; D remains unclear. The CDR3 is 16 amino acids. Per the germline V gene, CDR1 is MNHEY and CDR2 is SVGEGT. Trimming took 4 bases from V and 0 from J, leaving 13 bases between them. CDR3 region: CASSCSYSIAKNIQYF. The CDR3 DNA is TGTGCCAGCAGTTGTAGTTATTCTATAGCCAAAAACATTCAGTACTTC.

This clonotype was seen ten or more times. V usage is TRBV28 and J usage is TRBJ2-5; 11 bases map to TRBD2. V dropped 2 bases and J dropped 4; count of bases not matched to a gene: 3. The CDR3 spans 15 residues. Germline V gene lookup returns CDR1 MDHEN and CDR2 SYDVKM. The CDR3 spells CASSLGLAGGETQYF. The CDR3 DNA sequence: TGTGCCAGCAGTTTAGGTCTAGCGGGGGGAGAGACCCAGTACTTC.

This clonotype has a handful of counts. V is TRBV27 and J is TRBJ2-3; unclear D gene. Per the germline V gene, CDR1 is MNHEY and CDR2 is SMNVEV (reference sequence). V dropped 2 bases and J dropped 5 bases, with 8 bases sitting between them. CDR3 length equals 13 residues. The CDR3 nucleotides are TGTGCCAGCAGTTTAGAGGAATTAGATACGCAGTATTTT. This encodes CASSLEELDTQYF.

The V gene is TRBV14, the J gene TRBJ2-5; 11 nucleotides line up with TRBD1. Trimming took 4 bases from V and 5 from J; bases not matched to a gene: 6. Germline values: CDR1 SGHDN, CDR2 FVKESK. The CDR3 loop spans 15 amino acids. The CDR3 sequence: CASSPRTGGKETQYF. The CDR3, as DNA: TGTGCCAGCAGCCCTCGGACAGGGGGCAAGGAGACCCAGTACTTC.

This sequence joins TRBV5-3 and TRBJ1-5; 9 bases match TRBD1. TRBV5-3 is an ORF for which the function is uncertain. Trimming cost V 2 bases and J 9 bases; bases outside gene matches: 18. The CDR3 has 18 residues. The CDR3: CARSFGDREDGGEGPQHF. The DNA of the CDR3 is TGTGCCAGAAGCTTCGGGGACAGGGAAGACGGGGGCGAGGGGCCCCAGCATTTT.

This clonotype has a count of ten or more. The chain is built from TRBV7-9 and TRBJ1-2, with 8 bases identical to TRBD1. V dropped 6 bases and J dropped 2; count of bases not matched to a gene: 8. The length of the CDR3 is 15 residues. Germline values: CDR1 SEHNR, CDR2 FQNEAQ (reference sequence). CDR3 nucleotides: TGTGCCAGCAGGGGAGGGACAGGCCGGAACTATGGCTACACCTTC. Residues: CASRGGTGRNYGYTF.

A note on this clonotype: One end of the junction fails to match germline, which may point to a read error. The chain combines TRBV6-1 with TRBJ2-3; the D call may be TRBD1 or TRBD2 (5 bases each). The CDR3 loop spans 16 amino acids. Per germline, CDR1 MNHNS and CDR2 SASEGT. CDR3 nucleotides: TGTGCCAGCAGTACCCCTGGGACCACCAGCAGAGATACGCAGTATTTT. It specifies CASSTPGTTSRDTQYF.

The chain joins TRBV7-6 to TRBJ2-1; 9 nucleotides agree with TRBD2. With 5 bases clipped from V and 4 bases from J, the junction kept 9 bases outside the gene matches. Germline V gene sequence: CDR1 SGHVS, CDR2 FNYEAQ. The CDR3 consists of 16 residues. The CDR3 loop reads CASSPASGGPYNEQFF. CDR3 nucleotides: TGTGCCAGCAGCCCAGCCAGCGGGGGGCCTTACAATGAGCAGTTCTTC. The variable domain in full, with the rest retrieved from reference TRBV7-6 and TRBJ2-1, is GAGVSQSPRYKVTKRGQDVALRCDPISGHVSLYWYRQALGQGPEFLTYFNYEAQQDKSGLPNDRFSAERPEGSISTLTIQRTEQRDSAMYRCASSPASGGPYNEQFFGPGTRLTVL.

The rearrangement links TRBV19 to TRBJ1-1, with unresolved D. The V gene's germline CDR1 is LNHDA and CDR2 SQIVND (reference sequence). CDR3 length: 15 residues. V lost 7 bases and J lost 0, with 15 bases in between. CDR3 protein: CASTSPGRMNTEAFF. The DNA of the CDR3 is TGTGCCAGTACTTCCCCCGGCAGGATGAACACTGAAGCTTTCTTT. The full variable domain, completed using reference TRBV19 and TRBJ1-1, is DGGITQSPKYLFRKEGQNVTLSCEQNLNHDAMYWYRQDPGQGLRLIYYSQIVNDFQKGDIAEGYSVSREKKESFPLTVTSAQKNPTAFYLCASTSPGRMNTEAFFGQGTRLTVV.

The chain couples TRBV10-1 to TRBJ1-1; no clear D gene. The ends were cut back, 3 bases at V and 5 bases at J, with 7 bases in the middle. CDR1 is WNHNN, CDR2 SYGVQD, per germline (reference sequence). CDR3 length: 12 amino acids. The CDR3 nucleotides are TGCGCCAGCAGTGACCCTTTTACTGAAGCTTTCTTT. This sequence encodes CASSDPFTEAFF.

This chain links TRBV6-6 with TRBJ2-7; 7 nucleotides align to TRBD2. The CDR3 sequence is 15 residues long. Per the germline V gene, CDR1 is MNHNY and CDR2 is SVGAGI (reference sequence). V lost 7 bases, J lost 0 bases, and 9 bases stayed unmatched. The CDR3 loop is CASNWGGSSSYEQYV. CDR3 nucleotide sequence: TGTGCCAGCAACTGGGGGGGGTCAAGCTCCTACGAGCAGTACGTC.

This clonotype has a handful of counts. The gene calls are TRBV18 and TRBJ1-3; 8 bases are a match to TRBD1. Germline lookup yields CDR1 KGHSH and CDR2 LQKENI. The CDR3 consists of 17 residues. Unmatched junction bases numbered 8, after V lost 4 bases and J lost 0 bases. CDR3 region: CASSLGQGGSSGNTIYF. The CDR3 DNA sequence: TGTGCCAGCTCACTAGGACAGGGAGGAAGCTCTGGAAACACCATATATTTT.